This T cell receptor (beta chain) was captured in a study of blood T cell repertoires in COVID-19. Study-level information: The origin of the acute and convalescent COVID-19 samples was the United States, Italy and Spain.

TCRdb's copy holds only in-frame clones and misses some; the assay was immunoSEQ multiplex PCR. The table shows 86,000 or so clones, with roughly four fifths occurring only once. The CDR3 spans 12 residues. From germline, CDR1 is SGHVS and CDR2 FQNEAQ. Unmatched junction bases numbered 4, after V lost 5 bases and J lost 7 bases. The chain is built from TRBV7-8 and TRBJ1-1, with 7 nucleotides matching TRBD1. The sequencing sample was made of peripheral blood. This TCR was recovered from a woman over 75 with acute or convalescent COVID-19. CDR3 region: CASSRTGYEAFF. As DNA, the CDR3 is TGTGCCAGCAGCCGGACAGGTTATGAAGCTTTCTTT.